The 21 T cell receptor beta chains in this list originate from one sample, sequenced in a study of CD8+ T cells in alopecia areata. Sequencing used cDNA as its template, made by extracting RNA and reverse transcribing it. Assay used: immunoSEQ multiplex PCR; TCRdb lists only in-frame clones, some missing. Here the sample spans 170,000 or so clones, over 50% being singletons. Sequenced material: CD4+ T cells sorted from blood, taken at week 0. The receptors derive from a human donor with alopecia areata.

This chain uses TRBV18 with TRBJ2-7; D is unresolved. From germline, CDR1 is KGHSH and CDR2 LQKENI. Trimming removed 0 bases at V and 7 bases at J, with 7 bases between. The CDR3 is 12 residues long. CDR3 nucleotide sequence: TGTGCCAGCTCACCACCCAGTAATGAGCAGTACTTC. Translating gives CASSPPSNEQYF.

This clone was recorded once. The J gene is TRBJ1-2, the V gene TRBV5-4; D perhaps matches TRBD1 (6 bases). This CDR3 is built from 15 residues. Trimming cost V 0 bases and J 5 bases, with 14 bases left between them. Germline assignment: CDR1 SGHNT and CDR2 YYREEE (reference sequence). CDR3 protein: CASSLEIRDIYGYTF. CDR3 nucleotide sequence: TGTGCCAGCAGCTTGGAGATTCGGGACATTTATGGCTACACCTTC.

The chain carries TRBV5-6 and TRBJ1-1; 7 positions match TRBD1. The CDR3 sequence is 14 residues long. Trimming at V came to 3 bases and at J to 5 bases, leaving 7 bases not matched to a gene. CDR1 and CDR2 from the germline V gene are SGHDT and YYEEEE. The CDR3 loop is CASSYLQGKTEAFF. The CDR3, as DNA: TGTGCCAGCAGCTATTTACAGGGGAAAACTGAAGCTTTCTTT.

Concerning this clone itself: The identical CDR3 is also encoded by other nucleotide sequences in the sample. This sequence joins TRBV30 and TRBJ1-3, with D unresolved. The germline V and J ends were trimmed by 4 bases and 2 bases, with 6 bases remaining between them. The CDR3 length is 12 residues. CDR1 and CDR2 (germline): GTSNPN, SVGIG (reference sequence). The CDR3 DNA sequence: TGTGCCTGGAATAGGGCTGGAAACACCATATATTTT. Amino acid sequence: CAWNRAGNTIYF.

The V and J genes are TRBV6-6 and TRBJ1-2; D is possibly TRBD1 (5 bases). V lost 10 bases and J lost 0, with 12 bases in between. Per the germline V gene, CDR1 is MNHNY and CDR2 is SVGAGI (reference sequence). This CDR3 spans 13 amino acids. The CDR3 loop reads CANARGPNYGYTF. The CDR3 DNA reads as TGTGCCAACGCAAGGGGCCCTAACTATGGCTACACCTTC.

The chain is built from TRBV11-3 and TRBJ1-1; unclear D gene. V gave up 3 bases and J gave up 7 bases, with 6 bases separating them. The CDR3 covers 11 residues. Germline CDR1 reads SGHNT; CDR2 reads YENEEA. CDR3 loop: CASSFLGEAFF. The DNA of the CDR3 is TGTGCCAGCAGCTTTTTGGGTGAAGCTTTCTTT.

This clone came up once. The chain uses TRBV4-1 and TRBJ2-2; D gene unclear. The CDR3 sequence is 15 residues long. V lost 4 bases and J 2 bases, leaving 11 bases between the germline ends. The germline V gene encodes CDR1 MGHRA and CDR2 YSYEKL. Here the CDR3 reads CASSLPDPNTGELFF. The CDR3 DNA reads as TGCGCCAGCAGCCTCCCGGACCCTAACACCGGGGAGCTGTTTTTT.

The CDR3 DNA follows: TGCGCCAGCAGCTTGATAACCGGGACGGGGAACAATGAGCAGTTCTTC. Translation: CASSLITGTGNNEQFF. This chain uses TRBV5-1 with TRBJ2-1, with D perhaps matching TRBD1 or TRBD2 (5 bases each). V gave up 1 base and J gave up 5 bases, with 16 bases separating them. Per the germline V gene, CDR1 is SGHRS and CDR2 is YFSETQ. The CDR3 is 16 residues long.

V is TRBV5-1 and J is TRBJ2-1; no reliable D call. This CDR3 is built from 14 residues. Trimming took off 4 bases at V and 5 bases at J, with 13 bases between the two ends. The germline CDR1 and CDR2 sequences are SGHRS and YFSETQ. The CDR3 region has the DNA TGCGCCAGCAGCCCCGGCCTCAAACACAATGAGCAGTTCTTC. It encodes CASSPGLKHNEQFF. Full variable domain (outside the CDR3, taken from reference TRBV5-1 and TRBJ2-1): KAGVTQTPRYLIKTRGQQVTLSCSPISGHRSVSWYQQTPGQGLQFLFEYFSETQRNKGNFPGRFSGRQFSNSRSEMNVSTLELGDSALYLCASSPGLKHNEQFFGPGTRLTVL.

This clone was recorded once. Germline is not matched at one junction end, which may reflect a read error. This chain joins TRBV29-1 and TRBJ2-1; no firm D call. The CDR3 loop spans 13 amino acids. Germline CDR1 reads SQVTM; CDR2 reads ANQGSEA. The CDR3 region has the DNA TGCAGCGTGGAAGGACGGCACTACAATGAGCAGTTCTTC. Translation gives CSVEGRHYNEQFF.

The V and J genes are TRBV6-5 and TRBJ2-7; D possibly corresponds to TRBD1 (6 bases). In germline, CDR1 is MNHEY, CDR2 SVGAGI. Trimming took 6 bases from V and 3 from J, leaving 9 bases between them. This CDR3 has 12 amino acids. The CDR3, as DNA: TGTGCCAGCAGACGGGACATCTACGAGCAGTACTTC. Encoded protein: CASRRDIYEQYF.

The CDR3 region has the DNA TGTGCCAGCAGCTTAGTGGGTGGCTCCTACGAGCAGTACTTC. This encodes CASSLVGGSYEQYF. The chain has TRBV11-2 and TRBJ2-7; no firm D call. V was cut by 1 base and J by 0 bases, with 7 bases left in between. CDR3 length: 14 residues. Germline values: CDR1 SGHAT, CDR2 FQNNGV.

V and J are TRBV7-2 and TRBJ2-5; D is undetermined. The CDR3 is made up of 11 amino acids. Trimming removed 7 bases from V and 4 bases from J, with 7 bases in between. The germline V gene encodes CDR1 SGHTA and CDR2 FQGNSA. CDR3 DNA sequence: TGTGCCAGCACCCGAGGAGAGACCCAGTACTTC. Translated, it gives CASTRGETQYF.

V gene TRBV5-1 combines with J gene TRBJ2-7; D is undetermined. The V gene's germline CDR1 is SGHRS and CDR2 YFSETQ. The CDR3 contains 13 residues. V lost 1 base and J lost 5, with 10 bases in between. CDR3 DNA sequence: TGCGCCAGCAGCTTGTTAGGGTCCCACGAGCAGTACTTC. Its translation is CASSLLGSHEQYF.

V is TRBV5-6 and J is TRBJ2-2, with D hard to call. Deletions cut 2 bases from V and 8 bases from J, with 7 bases between. Germline V gives CDR1 SGHDT, CDR2 YYEEEE. The CDR3 runs 12 residues. CDR3 DNA: TGTGCCAGCAGCTTCCGAGTAGGGGAGCTGTTTTTT. This gives the protein CASSFRVGELFF.

The V call is TRBV9, the J call TRBJ1-1, with 8 bases lining up with TRBD1. Germline-derived CDR1 and CDR2 are SGDLS and YYNGEE. With V trimmed by 4 bases and J by 4 bases, 6 bases remained unmatched. The CDR3 loop spans 14 amino acids. The chain's CDR3 is CASSPRQGSTEAFF. Here the CDR3 DNA reads TGTGCCAGCAGCCCACGACAGGGGAGCACTGAAGCTTTCTTT.

Details on this clone: The same CDR3 arises from other DNA sequences in this sample as well. The chain employs TRBV20-1 and TRBJ2-6, with 8 bases aligning to TRBD2. In germline, CDR1 is DFQATT, CDR2 SNEGSKA (reference sequence). With 5 bases clipped from V and 11 bases from J, the junction kept 2 bases outside the gene matches. The CDR3 contains 11 residues. CDR3 loop: CSARGGDVLTF. The DNA of the CDR3 is TGCAGTGCTCGGGGGGGTGACGTCCTGACTTTC.

This clone was observed a few times. The rearrangement links TRBV18 to TRBJ2-2; possibly TRBD1 or TRBD2 for D (5 bases each). Trimming removed 3 bases at V and 0 bases at J, with 8 bases between. This CDR3 region has 15 residues. Germline CDR1 is KGHSH and CDR2 is LQKENI. Here the CDR3 DNA reads TGTGCCAGCTCACCTGGGACCTCGAACACCGGGGAGCTGTTTTTT. Its translation: CASSPGTSNTGELFF.

Only a few counts were recorded for this clone. V usage is TRBV4-1 and J usage is TRBJ2-5, with 7 bases identical to TRBD1. The ends lost 3 bases at V and 5 bases at J; junction bases unmatched: 9. Germline V gene data show CDR1 as MGHRA and CDR2 as YSYEKL. The CDR3 sequence is 15 residues long. The CDR3 spells CASSQPGARGETQYF. The CDR3 DNA reads as TGCGCCAGCAGCCAGCCCGGGGCCAGGGGGGAGACCCAGTACTTC.

This clone came up once. The chain joins TRBV15 to TRBJ2-7; D not certain. V gave up 0 bases and J gave up 4 bases, with 4 bases separating them. The CDR3 has 12 residues. Germline CDR1 is LNHNV and CDR2 is YYDKDF (reference sequence). CDR3 protein: CATSRDSYEQYF. CDR3 coding DNA: TGTGCCACCAGCAGAGACAGTTACGAGCAGTACTTC.

This chain connects TRBV5-4 to TRBJ2-3; D remains unclear. CDR1 SGHNT and CDR2 YYREEE come from the germline V gene (reference sequence). This CDR3 region has 14 residues. Trimming removed 1 base from V and 2 bases from J, with 8 bases in between. CDR3 sequence (DNA): TGTGCCAGCAGCTTGTACTCACTCACAGATACGCAGTATTTT. It encodes CASSLYSLTDTQYF. The whole variable domain, remainder taken from reference TRBV5-4 and TRBJ2-3, is ETGVTQSPTHLIKTRGQQVTLRCSSQSGHNTVSWYQQALGQGPQFIFQYYREEENGRGNFPPRFSGLQFPNYSSELNVNALELDDSALYLCASSLYSLTDTQYFGPGTRLTVL.